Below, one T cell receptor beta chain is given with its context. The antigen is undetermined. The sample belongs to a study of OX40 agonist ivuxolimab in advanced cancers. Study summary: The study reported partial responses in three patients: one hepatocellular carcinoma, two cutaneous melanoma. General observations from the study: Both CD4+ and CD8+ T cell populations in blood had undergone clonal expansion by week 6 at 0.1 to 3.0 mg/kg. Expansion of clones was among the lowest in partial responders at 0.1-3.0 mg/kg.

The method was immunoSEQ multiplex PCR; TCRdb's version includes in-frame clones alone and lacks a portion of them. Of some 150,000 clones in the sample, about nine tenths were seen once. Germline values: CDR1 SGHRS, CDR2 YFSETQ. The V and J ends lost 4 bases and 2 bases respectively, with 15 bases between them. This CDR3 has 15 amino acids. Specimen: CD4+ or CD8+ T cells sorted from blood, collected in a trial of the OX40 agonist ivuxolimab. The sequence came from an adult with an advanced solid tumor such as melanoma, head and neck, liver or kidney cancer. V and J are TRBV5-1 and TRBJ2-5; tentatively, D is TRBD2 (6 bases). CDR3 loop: CASSRGTLRQETQYF. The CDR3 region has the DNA TGCGCCAGCAGCCGGGGGACTCTCAGACAAGAGACCCAGTACTTC. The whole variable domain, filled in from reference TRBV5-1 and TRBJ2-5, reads KAGVTQTPRYLIKTRGQQVTLSCSPISGHRSVSWYQQTPGQGLQFLFEYFSETQRNKGNFPGRFSGRQFSNSRSEMNVSTLELGDSALYLCASSRGTLRQETQYFGPGTRLLVL.